The rows below give T cell receptor beta chains drawn from one sample of a study of blood T cell repertoires in COVID-19. Data came from immunoSEQ multiplex PCR; TCRdb stores just in-frame clones and leaves some out. The sample has more than 20,000 clones, 80% seen once. Sample: peripheral blood. All receptors come from a man aged 60 to 69 with active COVID-19. CDR3s leave out the opening cysteine and the closing phenylalanine or tryptophan.

v_gene: TRBV15; len: 10; j_gene: TRBJ2-1; CDR3aa: ATSTLGNEQF
v_gene: TRBV7-2; len: 12; j_gene: TRBJ1-1; CDR3aa: ASSFTGVGTEAF
v_gene: TRBV14; len: 11; j_gene: TRBJ1-4; CDR3aa: ASKGGPNEKLF
v_gene: TRBV24-1; len: 11; j_gene: TRBJ2-5; CDR3aa: ATSDGGEGAQY
v_gene: TRBV28; len: 12; j_gene: TRBJ1-1; CDR3aa: ASSFTGGKTEAF
v_gene: TRBV9; len: 13; j_gene: TRBJ2-3; CDR3aa: ASSAMTGPQDTQY
v_gene: TRBV3-1/TRBV3-2; len: 14; j_gene: TRBJ2-1; CDR3aa: ASSQVFGGSHNEQF
v_gene: TRBV4-2; len: 14; j_gene: TRBJ1-3; CDR3aa: ASSQVGGQGGNTIY
v_gene: TRBV28; len: 13; j_gene: TRBJ1-2; CDR3aa: ASSLSARVGYGYT
v_gene: TRBV28; len: 11; j_gene: TRBJ1-1; CDR3aa: ASQQGARTEAF